The clone carrying this TCR beta chain is a singleton in its sample. Treatment of the sample: approximately 18 received Ad26.COV2.S at low or high dose, single or two shots; five or six received placebo; per-sample allocation not given. Day 63 following the first vaccine or placebo injection was when the samples were taken. This Boston cohort included adults aged 18-55 years. The data originate from a study of Ad26.COV2.S vaccination and SARS-CoV-2 variants. Study summary: Sample donor was a member of the COV1001 Ad26.COV2.S trial arm. Intramuscularly, Ad26.COV2.S was given either once or twice, 56 days apart.

The protocol was immunoSEQ multiplex PCR, while the TCRdb copy is restricted to in-frame clones and leaves out a portion. The data show some 330,000 clones, 85% to 90% seen once. Germline V gives CDR1 LNHDA, CDR2 SQIVND (reference sequence). This CDR3 contains 14 residues. V lost 5 bases to trimming and J lost 0 bases, with 10 bases between them. The source of this sequence is a person aged 18-60 years who received the Ad26.COV2.S COVID-19 vaccine or a placebo. This specimen consisted of peripheral blood, obtained in a trial of Ad26.COV2.S vaccine versus placebo. The chain joins TRBV19 to TRBJ1-2; the D is unclear. The CDR3 region is CASSSGHPNYGYTF. DNA for the CDR3: TGTGCCAGTAGTTCCGGGCACCCTAACTATGGCTACACCTTC. Variable domain in full (rest from reference TRBV19 and TRBJ1-2): DGGITQSPKYLFRKEGQNVTLSCEQNLNHDAMYWYRQDPGQGLRLIYYSQIVNDFQKGDIAEGYSVSREKKESFPLTVTSAQKNPTAFYLCASSSGHPNYGYTFGSGTRLTVV.